This T cell receptor (beta chain) is from a study of early T cells in non-severe SARS-CoV-2 infection. Study-wide background: Whole-blood bulk RNA, unsorted, was sequenced, and chains were unpaired. Whole-study results and caveats: In VDJdb matching, anti-spike CD8 responses were favored while private and CD4 specificities went missing.

A note on this clonotype: As yet, its antigen is unknown.

Individually, cDNA molecules had unique molecular identifiers attached to them. TCRdb re-called the 5' RACE reads with MiXCR, one entry per CDR3 protein. The table records 75,000 to 80,000 distinct CDR3 sequences, about 17% of them present only once. Germline values: CDR1 MNHEY, CDR2 SVGAGI. This CDR3 contains 17 residues. Trimming removed 0 bases at V and 0 bases at J, with 14 bases between. The sample taken for sequencing was whole blood. The source of this sequence is an adult who was a healthcare worker with PCR-confirmed SARS-CoV-2 infection or an uninfected control (not recorded which). The genes are TRBV6-5 and TRBJ1-2; D possibly corresponds to TRBD1 (5 bases). CDR3 nucleotide sequence: TGTGCCAGCAGTTACTCTGGGCAGGGTTTTTCTAACTATGGCTACACCTTC. It codes for CASSYSGQGFSNYGYTF.